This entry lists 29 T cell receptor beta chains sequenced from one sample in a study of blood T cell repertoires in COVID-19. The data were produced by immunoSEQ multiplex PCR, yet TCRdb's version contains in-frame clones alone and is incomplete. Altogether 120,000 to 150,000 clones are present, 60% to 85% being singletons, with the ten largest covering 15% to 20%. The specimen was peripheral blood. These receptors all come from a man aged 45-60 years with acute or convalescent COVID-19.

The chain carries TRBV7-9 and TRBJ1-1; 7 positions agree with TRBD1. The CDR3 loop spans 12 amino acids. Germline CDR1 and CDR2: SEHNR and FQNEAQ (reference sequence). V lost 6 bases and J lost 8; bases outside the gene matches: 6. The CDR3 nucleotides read TGTGCCAGCAGTTTCGACAGGGACGAAGCTTTCTTT. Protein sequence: CASSFDRDEAFF. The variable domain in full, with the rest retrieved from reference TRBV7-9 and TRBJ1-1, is DTGVSQNPRHKITKRGQNVTFRCDPISEHNRLYWYRQTLGQGPEFLTYFQNEAQLEKSRLLSDRFSAERPKGSFSTLEIQRTEQGDSAMYLCASSFDRDEAFFGQGTRLTVV.

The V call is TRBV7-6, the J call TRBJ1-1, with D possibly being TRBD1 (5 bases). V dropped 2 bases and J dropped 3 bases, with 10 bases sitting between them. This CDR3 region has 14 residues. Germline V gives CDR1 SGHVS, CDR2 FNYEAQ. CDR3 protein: CASSLLARDTEAFF. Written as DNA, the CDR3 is TGTGCCAGCAGCTTATTAGCCAGGGACACTGAAGCTTTCTTT.

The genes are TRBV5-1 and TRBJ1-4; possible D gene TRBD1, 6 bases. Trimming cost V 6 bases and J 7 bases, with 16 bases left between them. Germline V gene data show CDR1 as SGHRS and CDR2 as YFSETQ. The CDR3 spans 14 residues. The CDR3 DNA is TGCGCCAGCAAATACCAGGGAGGGGGTGAAAAACTGTTTTTT. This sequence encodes CASKYQGGGEKLFF.

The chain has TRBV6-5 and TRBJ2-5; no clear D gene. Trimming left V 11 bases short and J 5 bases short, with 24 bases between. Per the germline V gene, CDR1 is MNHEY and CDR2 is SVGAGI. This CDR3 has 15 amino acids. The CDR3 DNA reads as TGTGCCTCTCTCCCCCTGAGCCTGAATTCGGAGACCCAGTACTTC. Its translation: CASLPLSLNSETQYF.

The chain's CDR3 is CASSQEGGGIRLGFF. The CDR3, as DNA: TGCGCCAGCAGCCAAGAGGGCGGGGGGATTAGGTTGGGGTTCTTC. The rearrangement links TRBV4-1 to TRBJ2-1, with TRBD2 identical over 8 bases. The junction had 13 bases not matched to a gene; V was cut back by 0 bases and J by 15 bases. The CDR3 extends over 15 amino acids. Germline V gene lookup returns CDR1 MGHRA and CDR2 YSYEKL.

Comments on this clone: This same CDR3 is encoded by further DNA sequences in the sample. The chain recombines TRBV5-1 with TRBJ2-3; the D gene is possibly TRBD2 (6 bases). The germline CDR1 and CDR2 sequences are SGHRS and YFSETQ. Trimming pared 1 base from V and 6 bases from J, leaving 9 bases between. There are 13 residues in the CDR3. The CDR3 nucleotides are TGCGCCAGCAGCTTGACGGCGGGGGATACGCAGTATTTT. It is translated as CASSLTAGDTQYF.

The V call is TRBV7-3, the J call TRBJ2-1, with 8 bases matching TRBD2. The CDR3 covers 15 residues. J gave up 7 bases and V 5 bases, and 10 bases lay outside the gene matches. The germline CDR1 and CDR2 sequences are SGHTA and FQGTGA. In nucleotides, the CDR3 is TGTGCCAGCAGCCTCACCCCTGGACTAGCAAATGAGCAGTTCTTC. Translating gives CASSLTPGLANEQFF. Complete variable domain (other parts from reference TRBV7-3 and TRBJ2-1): GAGVSQTPSNKVTEKGKYVELRCDPISGHTALYWYRQSLGQGPEFLIYFQGTGAADDSGLPNDRFFAVRPEGSVSTLKIQRTERGDSAVYLCASSLTPGLANEQFFGPGTRLTVL.

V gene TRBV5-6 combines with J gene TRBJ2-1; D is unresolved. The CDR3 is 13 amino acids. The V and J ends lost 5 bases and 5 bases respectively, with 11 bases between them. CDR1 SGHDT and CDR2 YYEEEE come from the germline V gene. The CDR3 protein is CASREDTNNEQFF. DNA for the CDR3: TGTGCCAGCAGGGAAGACACCAACAATGAGCAGTTCTTC.

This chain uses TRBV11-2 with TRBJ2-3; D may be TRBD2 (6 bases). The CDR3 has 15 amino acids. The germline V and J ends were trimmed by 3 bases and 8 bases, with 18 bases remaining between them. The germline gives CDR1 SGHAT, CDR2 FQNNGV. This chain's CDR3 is CASSFLASSTGTQYF. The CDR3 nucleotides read TGTGCCAGCAGCTTCCTAGCGTCGAGCACGGGTACGCAGTATTTT. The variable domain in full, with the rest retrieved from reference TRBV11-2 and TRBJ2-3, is EAGVAQSPRYKIIEKRQSVAFWCNPISGHATLYWYQQILGQGPKLLIQFQNNGVVDDSQLPKDRFSAERLKGVDSTLKIQPAKLEDSAVYLCASSFLASSTGTQYFGPGTRLTVL.

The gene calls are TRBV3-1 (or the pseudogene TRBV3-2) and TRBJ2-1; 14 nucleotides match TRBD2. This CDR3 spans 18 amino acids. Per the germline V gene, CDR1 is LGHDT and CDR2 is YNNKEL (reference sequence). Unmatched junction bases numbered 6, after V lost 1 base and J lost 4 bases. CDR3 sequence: CASSQGLAGGRGYNEQFF. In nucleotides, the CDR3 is TGTGCCAGCAGCCAAGGACTAGCGGGGGGGCGCGGGTACAATGAGCAGTTCTTC.

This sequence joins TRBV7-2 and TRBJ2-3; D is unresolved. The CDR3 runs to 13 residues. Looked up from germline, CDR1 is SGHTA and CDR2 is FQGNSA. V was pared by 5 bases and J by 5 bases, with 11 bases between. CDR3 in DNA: TGTGCCAGCAGCGACCCTAGTTTAGATACGCAGTATTTT. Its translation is CASSDPSLDTQYF.

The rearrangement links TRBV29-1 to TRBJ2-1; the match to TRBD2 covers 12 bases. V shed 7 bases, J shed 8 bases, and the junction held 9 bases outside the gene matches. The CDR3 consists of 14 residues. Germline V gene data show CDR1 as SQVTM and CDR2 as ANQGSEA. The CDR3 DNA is TGCAGCGGGCAACCTAGCGGGGGGGCGTATGAGCAGTTCTTC. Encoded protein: CSGQPSGGAYEQFF.

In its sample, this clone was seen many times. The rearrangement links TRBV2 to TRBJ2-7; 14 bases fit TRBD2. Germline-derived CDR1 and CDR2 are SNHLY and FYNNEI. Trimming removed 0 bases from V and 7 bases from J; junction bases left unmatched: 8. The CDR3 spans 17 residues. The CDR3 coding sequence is TGTGCCAGCAGTGAAGCGCCCCGGACTAGCGGGGGGAATGAGCAGTACGTC. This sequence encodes CASSEAPRTSGGNEQYV.

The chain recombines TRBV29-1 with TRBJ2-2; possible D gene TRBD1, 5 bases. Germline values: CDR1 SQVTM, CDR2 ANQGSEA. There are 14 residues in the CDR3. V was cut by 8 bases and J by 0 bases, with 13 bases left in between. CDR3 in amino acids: CSLRTLANTGELFF. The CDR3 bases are TGCAGCCTTCGGACACTTGCGAACACCGGGGAGCTGTTTTTT.

The CDR3 DNA is TGTGCCAGTAGTTACACAGGGGACACTGAAGCTTTCTTT. Its protein product is CASSYTGDTEAFF. This rearrangement joins TRBV19 to TRBJ1-1, with 7 bases matching TRBD1. J lost 3 bases, V lost 5 bases, and 3 bases had no gene match. Per germline, CDR1 LNHDA and CDR2 SQIVND (reference sequence). The CDR3 has 13 amino acids.

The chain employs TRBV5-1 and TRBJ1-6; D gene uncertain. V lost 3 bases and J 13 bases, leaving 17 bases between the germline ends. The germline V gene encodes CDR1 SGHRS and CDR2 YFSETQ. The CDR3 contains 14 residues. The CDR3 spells CASSSEFRGSPLHF. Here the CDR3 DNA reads TGCGCCAGCAGCTCGGAGTTTCGGGGTTCCCCCCTCCACTTT.

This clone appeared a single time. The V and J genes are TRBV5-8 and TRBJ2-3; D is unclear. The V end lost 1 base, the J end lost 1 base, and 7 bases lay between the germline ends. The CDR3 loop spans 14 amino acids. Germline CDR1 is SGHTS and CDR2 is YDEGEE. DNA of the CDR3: TGTGCCAGCAGCTTGTTTCAGGGCACAGATACGCAGTATTTT. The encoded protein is CASSLFQGTDTQYF.

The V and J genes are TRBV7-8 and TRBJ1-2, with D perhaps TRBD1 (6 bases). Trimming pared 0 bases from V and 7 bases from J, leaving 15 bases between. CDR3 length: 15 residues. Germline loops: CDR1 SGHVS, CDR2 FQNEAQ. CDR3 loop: CASSLASQGWGGYTF. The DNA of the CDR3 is TGTGCCAGCAGCTTAGCGTCACAGGGATGGGGTGGCTACACCTTC.

The CDR3 protein is CASSLSEGYEQYF. The CDR3 DNA reads TGCGCCAGCAGCTTGTCTGAGGGATACGAGCAGTACTTC. The chain carries TRBV5-1 and TRBJ2-7; D is possibly TRBD2 (5 bases). Deletions cut 1 base from V and 4 bases from J, with 9 bases between. The V gene's germline CDR1 is SGHRS and CDR2 YFSETQ. The CDR3 is 13 residues long. Full variable domain (remainder filled in from reference TRBV5-1 and TRBJ2-7): KAGVTQTPRYLIKTRGQQVTLSCSPISGHRSVSWYQQTPGQGLQFLFEYFSETQRNKGNFPGRFSGRQFSNSRSEMNVSTLELGDSALYLCASSLSEGYEQYFGPGTRLTVT.

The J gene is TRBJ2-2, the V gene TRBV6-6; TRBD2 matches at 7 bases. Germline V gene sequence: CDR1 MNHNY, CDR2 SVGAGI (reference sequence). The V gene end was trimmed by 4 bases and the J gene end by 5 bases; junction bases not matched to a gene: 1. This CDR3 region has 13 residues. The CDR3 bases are TGTGCCAGCAGTTTGCGGGGGACCGGGGAGCTGTTTTTT. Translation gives CASSLRGTGELFF.

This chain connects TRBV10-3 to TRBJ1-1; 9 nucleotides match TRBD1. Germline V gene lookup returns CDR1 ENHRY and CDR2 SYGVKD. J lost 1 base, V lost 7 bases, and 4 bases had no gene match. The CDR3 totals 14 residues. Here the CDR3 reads CAIKPGQGNTEAFF. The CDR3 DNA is TGTGCCATCAAACCGGGACAGGGGAACACTGAAGCTTTCTTT.

The CDR3 DNA reads as TGCGCCAGCAGGGGGACAGATAATAACTATGGCTACACCTTC. Protein product: CASRGTDNNYGYTF. The gene calls are TRBV4-1 and TRBJ1-2, with 7 bases aligning to TRBD1. Germline CDR1 reads MGHRA; CDR2 reads YSYEKL. The V and J ends lost 6 bases and 1 base, in that order; junction bases with no gene match: 5. The CDR3 loop spans 14 amino acids.

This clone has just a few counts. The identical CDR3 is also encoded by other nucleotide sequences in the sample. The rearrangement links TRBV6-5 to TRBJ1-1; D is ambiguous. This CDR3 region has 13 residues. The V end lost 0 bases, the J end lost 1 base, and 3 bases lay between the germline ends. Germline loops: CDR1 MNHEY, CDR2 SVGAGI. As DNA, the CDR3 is TGTGCCAGCAGTTACTCGAGGAACACTGAAGCTTTCTTT. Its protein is CASSYSRNTEAFF.

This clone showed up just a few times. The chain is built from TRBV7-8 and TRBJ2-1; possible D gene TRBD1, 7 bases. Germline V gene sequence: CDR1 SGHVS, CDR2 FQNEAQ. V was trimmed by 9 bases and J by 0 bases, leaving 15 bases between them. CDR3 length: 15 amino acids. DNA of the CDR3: TGTGCCAGTAAACCAGGGGGGTTCTCCTACAATGAGCAGTTCTTC. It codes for CASKPGGFSYNEQFF.

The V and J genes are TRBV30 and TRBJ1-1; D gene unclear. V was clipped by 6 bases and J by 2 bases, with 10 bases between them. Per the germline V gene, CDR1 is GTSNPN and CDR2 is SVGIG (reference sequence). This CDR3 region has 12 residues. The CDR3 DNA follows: TGTGCCTGCGACCGACTAAACACTGAAGCTTTCTTT. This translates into CACDRLNTEAFF.

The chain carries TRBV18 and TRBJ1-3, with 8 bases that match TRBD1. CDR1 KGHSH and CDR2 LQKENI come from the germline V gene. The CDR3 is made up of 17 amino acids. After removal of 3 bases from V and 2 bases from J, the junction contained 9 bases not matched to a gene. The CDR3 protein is CASSPPSQGGPGNTIYF. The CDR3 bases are TGTGCCAGCTCACCTCCATCACAGGGGGGACCTGGAAACACCATATATTTT.

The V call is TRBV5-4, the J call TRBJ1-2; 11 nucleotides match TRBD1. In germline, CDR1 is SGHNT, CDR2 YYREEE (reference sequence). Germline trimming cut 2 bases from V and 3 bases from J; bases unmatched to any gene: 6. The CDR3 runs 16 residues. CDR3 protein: CASSLGTGQGDYGYTF. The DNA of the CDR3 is TGTGCCAGCAGCTTAGGTACGGGACAGGGGGACTATGGCTACACCTTC.

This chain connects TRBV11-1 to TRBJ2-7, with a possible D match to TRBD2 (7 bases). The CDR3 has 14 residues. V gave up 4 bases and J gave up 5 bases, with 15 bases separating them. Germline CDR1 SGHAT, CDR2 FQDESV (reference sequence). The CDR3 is CASSSRAGAHEQYF. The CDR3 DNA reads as TGTGCCAGCAGCTCTCGGGCGGGGGCCCACGAGCAGTACTTC.

CDR3 in amino acids: CASSQWQGVSGYTF. Here the CDR3 DNA reads TGTGCCAGCAGCCAATGGCAGGGGGTGAGTGGCTACACCTTC. This sequence joins TRBV3-1 (or the pseudogene TRBV3-2) and TRBJ1-2, with 7 bases that match TRBD1. CDR1 LGHDT and CDR2 YNNKEL come from the germline V gene (reference sequence). This CDR3 region has 14 residues. The ends lost 2 bases at V and 7 bases at J; junction bases unmatched: 7.